The entry below gives a single T cell receptor beta chain sequence along with its context. The antigen it recognizes is unknown. No much larger clonotype is one base removed from it; base qualities were not supplied. This entry belongs to a study of control samples from healthy donors and cancer patients (dated by TCRdb to about 2020). Libraries were made using the immunoSEQ multiplex PCR assay. What TCRdb holds here is the immuneACCESS table cut down to in-frame rearrangements. Part of the clones is not present; checked against another copy, under half of the missing clones reflect an unresolved V gene, and the others are unexplained. This sample gives some 150,000 clones in total; 93% of them show up just once. 2% to 2.5% of the sample comes from the top ten. The CDR3 runs 13 residues from the cysteine to the phenylalanine. Of the read, only the CDR3 DNA is kept; its 39 bases are in frame from base 1. V and J lose 6 bases and 3 bases, and a span of 8 bases separates them. Looking up the germline V gene yields CDR1 MNHGY and CDR2 SAAAGT.

The receptor's source is a man in his fifties or sixties in good health. The chain joins TRBV6-8 to TRBJ2-2; tentative D gene TRBD2, with 6 bases matching. Sequencing was performed on blood. In nucleotides, the sequence is TGTGCCAGCAGCCCGGGGGACACCGGGGAGCTGTTTTTT. This yields the protein CASSPGDTGELFF.